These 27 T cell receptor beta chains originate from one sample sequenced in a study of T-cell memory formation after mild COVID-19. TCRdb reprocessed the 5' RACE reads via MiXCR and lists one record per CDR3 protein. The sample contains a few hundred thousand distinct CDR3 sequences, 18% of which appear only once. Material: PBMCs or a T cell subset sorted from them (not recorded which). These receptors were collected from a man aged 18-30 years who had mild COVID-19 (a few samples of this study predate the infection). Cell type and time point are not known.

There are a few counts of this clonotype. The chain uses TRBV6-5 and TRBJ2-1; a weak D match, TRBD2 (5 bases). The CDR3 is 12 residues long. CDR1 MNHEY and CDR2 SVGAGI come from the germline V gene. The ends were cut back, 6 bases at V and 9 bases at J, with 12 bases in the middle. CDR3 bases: TGTGCCAGCAGCAAAACTAGGACTGAGCAGTTCTTC. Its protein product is CASSKTRTEQFF.

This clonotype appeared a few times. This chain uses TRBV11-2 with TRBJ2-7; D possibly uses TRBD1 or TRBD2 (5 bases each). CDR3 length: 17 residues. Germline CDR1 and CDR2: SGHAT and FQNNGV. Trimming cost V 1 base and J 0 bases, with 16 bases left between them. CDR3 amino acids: CASSLGGIPRSSYEQYV. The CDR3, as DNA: TGTGCCAGCAGCTTAGGGGGGATACCTAGGAGCTCCTACGAGCAGTACGTC.

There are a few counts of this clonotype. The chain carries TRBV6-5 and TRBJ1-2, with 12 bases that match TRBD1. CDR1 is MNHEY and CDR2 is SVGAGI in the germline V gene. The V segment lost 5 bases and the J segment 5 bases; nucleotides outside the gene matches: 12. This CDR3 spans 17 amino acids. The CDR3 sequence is CASSHGTGTGGKYGYTF. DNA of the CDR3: TGTGCCAGCAGTCACGGGACCGGGACAGGGGGCAAATATGGCTACACCTTC.

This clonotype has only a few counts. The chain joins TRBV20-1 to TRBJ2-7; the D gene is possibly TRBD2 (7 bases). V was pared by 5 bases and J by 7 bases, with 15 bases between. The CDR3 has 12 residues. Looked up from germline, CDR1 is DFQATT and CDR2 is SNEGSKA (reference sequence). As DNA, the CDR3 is TGCAGTGCTGCGGGGGCTTGGGGAGAGCAGTACGTC. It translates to CSAAGAWGEQYV.

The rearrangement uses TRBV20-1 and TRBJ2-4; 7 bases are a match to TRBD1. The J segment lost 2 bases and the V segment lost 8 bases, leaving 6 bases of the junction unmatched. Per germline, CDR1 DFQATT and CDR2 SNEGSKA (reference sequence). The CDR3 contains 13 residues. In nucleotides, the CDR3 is TGCAGTTCACAGGGGTCGACCAAAAACATTCAGTACTTC. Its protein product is CSSQGSTKNIQYF.

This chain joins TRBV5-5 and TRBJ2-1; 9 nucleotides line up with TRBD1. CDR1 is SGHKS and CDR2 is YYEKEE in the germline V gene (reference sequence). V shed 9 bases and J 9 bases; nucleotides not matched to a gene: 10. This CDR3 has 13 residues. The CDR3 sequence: CATRGQGFTEQFF. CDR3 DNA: TGTGCCACCCGGGGACAGGGATTCACTGAGCAGTTCTTC.

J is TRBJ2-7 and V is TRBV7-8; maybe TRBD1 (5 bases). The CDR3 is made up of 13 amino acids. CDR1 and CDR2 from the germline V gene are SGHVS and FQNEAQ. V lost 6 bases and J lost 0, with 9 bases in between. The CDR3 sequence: CASRDRGSYEQYF. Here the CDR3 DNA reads TGTGCCAGCAGGGATAGGGGCTCCTACGAGCAGTACTTC.

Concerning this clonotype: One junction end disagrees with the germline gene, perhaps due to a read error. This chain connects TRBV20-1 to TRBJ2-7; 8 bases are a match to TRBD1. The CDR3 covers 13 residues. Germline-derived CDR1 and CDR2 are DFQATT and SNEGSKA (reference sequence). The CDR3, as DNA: TGCAGTGCCAGAGGACAGGGCCTCTACGAGCAGTACTTC. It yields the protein CSARGQGLYEQYF.

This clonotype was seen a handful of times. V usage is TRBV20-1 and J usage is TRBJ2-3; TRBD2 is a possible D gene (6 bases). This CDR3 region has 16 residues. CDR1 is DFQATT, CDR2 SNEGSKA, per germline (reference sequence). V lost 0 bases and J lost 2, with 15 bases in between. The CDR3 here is CSARDPRGDNTDTQYF. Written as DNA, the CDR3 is TGCAGTGCTAGAGATCCTCGCGGGGATAACACAGATACGCAGTATTTT.

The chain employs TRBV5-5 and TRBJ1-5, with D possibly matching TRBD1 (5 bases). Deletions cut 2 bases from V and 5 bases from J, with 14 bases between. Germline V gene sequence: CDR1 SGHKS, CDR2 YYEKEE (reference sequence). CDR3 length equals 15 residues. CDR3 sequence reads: CASSFFGQGDQPQHF. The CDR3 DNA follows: TGTGCCAGCAGCTTTTTCGGCCAGGGTGATCAGCCCCAGCATTTT. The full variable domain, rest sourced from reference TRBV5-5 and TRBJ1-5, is DAGVTQSPTHLIKTRGQQVTLRCSPISGHKSVSWYQQVLGQGPQFIFQYYEKEERGRGNFPDRFSARQFPNYSSELNVNALLLGDSALYLCASSFFGQGDQPQHFGDGTRLSIL.

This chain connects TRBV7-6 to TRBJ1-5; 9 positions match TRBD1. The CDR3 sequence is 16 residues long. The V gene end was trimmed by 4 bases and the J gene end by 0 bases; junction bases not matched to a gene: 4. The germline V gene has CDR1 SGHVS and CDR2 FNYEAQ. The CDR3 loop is CASSSGQGYSNQPQHF. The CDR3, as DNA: TGTGCCAGCAGCTCGGGACAGGGCTATAGCAATCAGCCCCAGCATTTT.

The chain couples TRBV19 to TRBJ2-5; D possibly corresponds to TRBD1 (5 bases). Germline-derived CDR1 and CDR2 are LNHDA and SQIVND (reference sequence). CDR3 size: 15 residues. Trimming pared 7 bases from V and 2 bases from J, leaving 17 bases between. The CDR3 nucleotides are TGTGCCAGTACCGGGTGGGGCCAGGAACAAGAGACCCAGTACTTC. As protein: CASTGWGQEQETQYF.

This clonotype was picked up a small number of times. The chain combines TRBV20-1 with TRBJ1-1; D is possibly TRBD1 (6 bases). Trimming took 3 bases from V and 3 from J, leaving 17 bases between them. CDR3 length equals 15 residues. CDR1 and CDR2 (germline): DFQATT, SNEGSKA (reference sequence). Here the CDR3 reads CSASPWTAGYTEAFF. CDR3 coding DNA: TGCAGTGCTAGTCCCTGGACAGCGGGGTACACTGAAGCTTTCTTT.

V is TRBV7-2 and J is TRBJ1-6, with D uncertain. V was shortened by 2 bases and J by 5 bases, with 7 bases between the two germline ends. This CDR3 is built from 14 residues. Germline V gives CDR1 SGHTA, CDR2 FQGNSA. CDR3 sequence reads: CASSLLWDNSPLHF. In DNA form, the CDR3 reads TGTGCCAGCAGCTTACTTTGGGATAATTCACCCCTCCACTTT.

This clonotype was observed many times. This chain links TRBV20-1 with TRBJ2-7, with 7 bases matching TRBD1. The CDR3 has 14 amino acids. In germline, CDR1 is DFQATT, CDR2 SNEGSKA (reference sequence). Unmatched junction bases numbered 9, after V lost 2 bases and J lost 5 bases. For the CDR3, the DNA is TGCAGTGCTAGAACCAACAGGGGATGGGACGAGCAGTACGTC. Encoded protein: CSARTNRGWDEQYV.

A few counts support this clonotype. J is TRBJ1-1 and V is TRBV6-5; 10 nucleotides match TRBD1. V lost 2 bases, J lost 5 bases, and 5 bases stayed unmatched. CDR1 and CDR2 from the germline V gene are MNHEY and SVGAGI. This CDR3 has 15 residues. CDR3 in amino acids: CASSYDRGQRTEAFF. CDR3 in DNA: TGTGCCAGCAGTTACGACAGGGGGCAAAGGACTGAAGCTTTCTTT.

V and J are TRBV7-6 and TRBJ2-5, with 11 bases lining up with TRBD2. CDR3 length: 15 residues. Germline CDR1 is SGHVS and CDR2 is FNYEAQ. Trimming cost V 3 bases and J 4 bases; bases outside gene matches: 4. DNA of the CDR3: TGTGCCAGCAGCTTCGATAGCGGGGGGGGAGAGACCCAGTACTTC. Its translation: CASSFDSGGGETQYF.

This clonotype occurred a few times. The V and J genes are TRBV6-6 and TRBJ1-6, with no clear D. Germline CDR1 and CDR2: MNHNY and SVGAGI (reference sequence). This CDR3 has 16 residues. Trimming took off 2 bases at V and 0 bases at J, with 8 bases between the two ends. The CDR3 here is CASSYGPGSYNSPLHF. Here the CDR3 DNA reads TGTGCCAGCAGTTACGGCCCAGGCTCCTATAATTCACCCCTCCACTTT.

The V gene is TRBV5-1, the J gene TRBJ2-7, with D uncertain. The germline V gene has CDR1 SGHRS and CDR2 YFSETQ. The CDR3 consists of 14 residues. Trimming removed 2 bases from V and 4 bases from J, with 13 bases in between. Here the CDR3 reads CASSLSPGQYEQYV. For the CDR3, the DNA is TGCGCCAGCAGCTTAAGTCCCGGGCAGTACGAGCAGTACGTC.

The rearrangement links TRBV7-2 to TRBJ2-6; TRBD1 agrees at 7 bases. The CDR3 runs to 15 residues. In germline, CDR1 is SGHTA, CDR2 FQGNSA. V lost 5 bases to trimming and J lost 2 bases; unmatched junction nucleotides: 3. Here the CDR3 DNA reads TGTGCCAGCAGCCCAGGGGGTGCTGGGGCCAACGTCCTGACTTTC. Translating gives CASSPGGAGANVLTF.

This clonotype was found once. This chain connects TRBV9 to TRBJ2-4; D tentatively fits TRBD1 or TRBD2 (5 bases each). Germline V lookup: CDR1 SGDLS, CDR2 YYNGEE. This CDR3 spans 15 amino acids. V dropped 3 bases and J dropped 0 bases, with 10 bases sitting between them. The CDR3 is CASSGGTAAKNIQYF. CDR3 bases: TGTGCCAGCAGCGGAGGGACGGCAGCCAAAAACATTCAGTACTTC.

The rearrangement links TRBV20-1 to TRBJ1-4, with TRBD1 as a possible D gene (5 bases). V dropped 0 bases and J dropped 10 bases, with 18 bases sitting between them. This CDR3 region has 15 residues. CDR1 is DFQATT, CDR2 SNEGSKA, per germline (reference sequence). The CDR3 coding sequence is TGCAGTGCTAGAGATTCCCTCCTTAGGGGCGGAAAACTGTTTTTT. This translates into CSARDSLLRGGKLFF.

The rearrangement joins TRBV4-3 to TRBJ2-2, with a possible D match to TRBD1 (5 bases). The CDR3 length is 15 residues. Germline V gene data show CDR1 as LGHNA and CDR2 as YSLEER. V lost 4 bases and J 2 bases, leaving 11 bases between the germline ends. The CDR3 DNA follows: TGCGCCAGCAGCCGATGGCAGGGAAACACCGGGGAGCTGTTTTTT. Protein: CASSRWQGNTGELFF.

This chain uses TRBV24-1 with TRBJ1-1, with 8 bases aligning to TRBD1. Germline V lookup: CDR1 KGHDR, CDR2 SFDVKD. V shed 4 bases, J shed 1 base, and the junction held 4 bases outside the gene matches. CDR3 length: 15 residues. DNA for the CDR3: TGTGCCACCAGTGAATCTGGGACAGGGAACACTGAAGCTTTCTTT. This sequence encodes CATSESGTGNTEAFF.

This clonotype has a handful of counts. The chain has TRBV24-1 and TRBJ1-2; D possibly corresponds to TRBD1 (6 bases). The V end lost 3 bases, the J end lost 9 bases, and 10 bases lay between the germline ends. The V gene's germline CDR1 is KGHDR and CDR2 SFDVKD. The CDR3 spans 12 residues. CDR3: CATSDHRESYTF. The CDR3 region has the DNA TGTGCCACCAGTGATCACAGGGAGAGCTACACCTTC.

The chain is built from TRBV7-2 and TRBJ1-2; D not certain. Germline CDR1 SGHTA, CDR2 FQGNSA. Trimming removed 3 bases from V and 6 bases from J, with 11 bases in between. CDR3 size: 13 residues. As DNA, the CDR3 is TGTGCCAGCAGCTTGAATGTGGTGGATGGCTACACCTTC. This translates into CASSLNVVDGYTF.

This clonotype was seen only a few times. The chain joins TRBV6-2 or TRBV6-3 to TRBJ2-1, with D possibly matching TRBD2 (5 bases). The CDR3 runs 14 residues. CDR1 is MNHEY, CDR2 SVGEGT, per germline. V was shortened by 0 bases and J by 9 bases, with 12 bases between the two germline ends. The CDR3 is CASSYSWGESEQFF. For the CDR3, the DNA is TGTGCCAGCAGTTACTCGTGGGGAGAGAGTGAGCAGTTCTTC.